Listed below are T cell receptor beta chains from one sample, sequenced in a study of long-term antiretroviral therapy in people with HIV. Method: immunoSEQ multiplex PCR; TCRdb's copy keeps in-frame clones and lacks some. This table holds some 17,000 clones, about three quarters found once. The sample was unsorted PBMCs, taken 2.1 years before starting antiretroviral therapy. These receptors were collected from a young man with HIV. CDR3s include the opening cysteine and the closing phenylalanine or tryptophan. D genes are given only for firm matches. Not all rows give a size; the values are once, few, many and, for expanded clones, a class.

v_call: TRBV9
clone_size: .
cdr3_length: 20
j_call: TRBJ1-3
d_call: .
cdr3_nt: TGTGCCAGCAGCGGATCCGGTATGCCCCTCAGAGGGAGCTCTGGAAACACCATATATTTT
cdr3_aa: CASSGSGMPLRGSSGNTIYF

v_call: TRBV6-1
clone_size: .
cdr3_length: 13
j_call: TRBJ1-2
d_call: .
cdr3_nt: TGTGCCAGCACCCTTAAGGCGGGGTTTGGCTACACCTTC
cdr3_aa: CASTLKAGFGYTF

v_call: TRBV7-3
clone_size: .
cdr3_length: 11
j_call: TRBJ2-2
d_call: .
cdr3_nt: TGTGCCAGCAGCTCCACCGGGGAGCTGTTTTTT
cdr3_aa: CASSSTGELFF

v_call: TRBV11-1
clone_size: .
cdr3_length: 17
j_call: TRBJ2-3
d_call: .
cdr3_nt: TGTGCCAGCAGCCCTGGACGGGAAAAGACTAGCACAGATACGCAGTATTTT
cdr3_aa: CASSPGREKTSTDTQYF

v_call: TRBV29-1
clone_size: .
cdr3_length: 13
j_call: TRBJ2-7
d_call: TRBD1
cdr3_nt: TGCAGCGCCGGCTTGGGGACAGGGCCCGAGCAGTACTTC
cdr3_aa: CSAGLGTGPEQYF

v_call: TRBV5-5
clone_size: .
cdr3_length: 18
j_call: TRBJ1-2
d_call: .
cdr3_nt: TGTGCCAGCAGCTTGGACATTGAGGGAGGCTTGATCGGGTATGGCTACACCTTC
cdr3_aa: CASSLDIEGGLIGYGYTF

v_call: TRBV28
clone_size: once
cdr3_length: 15
j_call: TRBJ2-2
d_call: .
cdr3_nt: TGTGCCAGCAGCTGGACGGAGCTAAACACCGGGGAGCTGTTTTTT
cdr3_aa: CASSWTELNTGELFF

v_call: TRBV7-6
clone_size: once
cdr3_length: 14
j_call: TRBJ2-5
d_call: .
cdr3_nt: TGTGCCAGCAGCTTACAAGACTTCCAAGAGACCCAGTACTTC
cdr3_aa: CASSLQDFQETQYF

v_call: TRBV25-1
clone_size: .
cdr3_length: 13
j_call: TRBJ1-1
d_call: .
cdr3_nt: TGTGCCAGCAGTGAACACAAGAACACTGAAGCTTTCTTT
cdr3_aa: CASSEHKNTEAFF

v_call: TRBV14
clone_size: .
cdr3_length: 18
j_call: TRBJ2-7
d_call: TRBD2
cdr3_nt: TGTGCCAGCAGCCCCCCCCCGGGACTAGCGGGGTTGAACTACGAGCAGTACTTC
cdr3_aa: CASSPPPGLAGLNYEQYF

v_call: TRBV6-1
clone_size: .
cdr3_length: 17
j_call: TRBJ1-2
d_call: TRBD1
cdr3_nt: TGTGCCAGCAGTGAAGTCTCCAGGGGGGACAGCATCTATGGCTACACCTTC
cdr3_aa: CASSEVSRGDSIYGYTF

v_call: TRBV11-2
clone_size: .
cdr3_length: 14
j_call: TRBJ2-1
d_call: .
cdr3_nt: TGTGCCAGCAGCCCGTCAACGGGGGAGAATGAGCAGTTCTTC
cdr3_aa: CASSPSTGENEQFF

v_call: TRBV6-1
clone_size: once
cdr3_length: 15
j_call: TRBJ2-3
d_call: .
cdr3_nt: TGTGCCAGCAGTCTCTCGACAGGATTTGGAGATACGCAGTATTTT
cdr3_aa: CASSLSTGFGDTQYF

v_call: TRBV6-6
clone_size: .
cdr3_length: 15
j_call: TRBJ2-5
d_call: TRBD2
cdr3_nt: TGTGCCAGCAGTTACCAAGCGGGAGTACTAGAGACCCAGTACTTC
cdr3_aa: CASSYQAGVLETQYF

v_call: TRBV27
clone_size: .
cdr3_length: 13
j_call: TRBJ2-1
d_call: TRBD2
cdr3_nt: TGTGCCAGCAGTTTGTGGACTAGCGGTGAGCAGTTCTTC
cdr3_aa: CASSLWTSGEQFF

v_call: TRBV4-3
clone_size: .
cdr3_length: 15
j_call: TRBJ2-7
d_call: .
cdr3_nt: TGCGCCAGCAGCCAGATTTCTGATGGAACCTACGAGCAGTACTTC
cdr3_aa: CASSQISDGTYEQYF

v_call: TRBV28
clone_size: once
cdr3_length: 12
j_call: TRBJ2-5
d_call: .
cdr3_nt: TGTGCCAGCAGGGGACAACAAGAGACCCAGTACTTC
cdr3_aa: CASRGQQETQYF

v_call: TRBV21-1
clone_size: .
cdr3_length: 11
j_call: TRBJ2-5
d_call: .
cdr3_nt: TGTGCCAGCAGCAGAAAAGAGACCCAGTACTTC
cdr3_aa: CASSRKETQYF

v_call: TRBV11-1
clone_size: .
cdr3_length: 13
j_call: TRBJ2-7
d_call: .
cdr3_nt: TGTGCCAGCAGCACCCGAGTAGGTCTCGAGCAGTACTTC
cdr3_aa: CASSTRVGLEQYF

v_call: TRBV10-1
clone_size: .
cdr3_length: 14
j_call: TRBJ1-1
d_call: .
cdr3_nt: TGCGCCAGCAGCCCCTCCAGGGGACACACTGAAGCTTTCTTT
cdr3_aa: CASSPSRGHTEAFF

v_call: TRBV6-1
clone_size: .
cdr3_length: 15
j_call: TRBJ2-5
d_call: TRBD1
cdr3_nt: TGTGCCAGCAGGGCAGGGGGAAGTAGGGGAGAGACCCAGTACTTC
cdr3_aa: CASRAGGSRGETQYF

v_call: TRBV2
clone_size: .
cdr3_length: 14
j_call: TRBJ2-5
d_call: .
cdr3_nt: TGTGCCAGCAGTGGGGCGACAGGGAGGGAGACCCAGTACTTC
cdr3_aa: CASSGATGRETQYF

v_call: TRBV11-2
clone_size: medium-sized
cdr3_length: 16
j_call: TRBJ2-1
d_call: TRBD2
cdr3_nt: TGTGCCAGCAGCTTAGCTCTAGCGGGAGGGGGGTATGAGCAGTTCTTC
cdr3_aa: CASSLALAGGGYEQFF

v_call: TRBV21-1
clone_size: .
cdr3_length: 14
j_call: TRBJ2-1
d_call: .
cdr3_nt: TGTGCCAGCAAGTCCCTGAGCTCCTACAATGAGCAGTTCTTC
cdr3_aa: CASKSLSSYNEQFF

v_call: TRBV14
clone_size: few
cdr3_length: 19
j_call: TRBJ2-1
d_call: TRBD2
cdr3_nt: TGTGCCAGCAGCCAAGGGACGGGTAGCGGGGGGCTTCTATACAATGAGCAGTTCTTC
cdr3_aa: CASSQGTGSGGLLYNEQFF

v_call: TRBV4-3
clone_size: .
cdr3_length: 15
j_call: TRBJ2-1
d_call: .
cdr3_nt: TGCGCCAGCAGCCAAGGGTGGAGCTCCTACAATGAGCAGTTCTTC
cdr3_aa: CASSQGWSSYNEQFF

v_call: TRBV15
clone_size: .
cdr3_length: 15
j_call: TRBJ2-5
d_call: .
cdr3_nt: TGTGCCACCAGCAGAGATGGGACGGGACAAGAGACCCAGTACTTC
cdr3_aa: CATSRDGTGQETQYF

v_call: TRBV27
clone_size: .
cdr3_length: 15
j_call: TRBJ2-5
d_call: .
cdr3_nt: TGTGCCAGCAGACAAAATGGGGCAAACCAAGAGACCCAGTACTTC
cdr3_aa: CASRQNGANQETQYF

v_call: TRBV15
clone_size: few
cdr3_length: 15
j_call: TRBJ2-1
d_call: .
cdr3_nt: TGTGCCACCAAAAATTCCGCGACAGACTACAATGAGCAGTTCTTC
cdr3_aa: CATKNSATDYNEQFF

v_call: TRBV11-2
clone_size: .
cdr3_length: 14
j_call: TRBJ2-7
d_call: .
cdr3_nt: TGTGCCAGCAGCTTAGTATCTAGTTCCTACGAGCAGTACTTC
cdr3_aa: CASSLVSSSYEQYF

v_call: TRBV7-9
clone_size: .
cdr3_length: 13
j_call: TRBJ1-4
d_call: .
cdr3_nt: TGTGCCAGCAGCCGGGACCCAAATGAAAAACTGTTTTTT
cdr3_aa: CASSRDPNEKLFF

v_call: TRBV14
clone_size: .
cdr3_length: 13
j_call: TRBJ2-3
d_call: .
cdr3_nt: TGTGCCAGCAGCCAATTCGGTTCAGATACGCAGTATTTT
cdr3_aa: CASSQFGSDTQYF

v_call: TRBV4-3
clone_size: .
cdr3_length: 16
j_call: TRBJ2-2
d_call: TRBD1
cdr3_nt: TGCGCCAGCAGCCAAGGGACAGGCTCAAACACCGGGGAGCTGTTTTTT
cdr3_aa: CASSQGTGSNTGELFF

v_call: TRBV7-8
clone_size: .
cdr3_length: 13
j_call: TRBJ1-2
d_call: .
cdr3_nt: TGTGCCAGCAGCTTAGAGGCCCCCTATGGCTACACCTTC
cdr3_aa: CASSLEAPYGYTF

v_call: TRBV5-1
clone_size: .
cdr3_length: 14
j_call: TRBJ1-1
d_call: TRBD1
cdr3_nt: TGCGCCAGCAGCATGGGACAGGGGGCCACTGAAGCTTTCTTT
cdr3_aa: CASSMGQGATEAFF

v_call: TRBV5-1
clone_size: few
cdr3_length: 15
j_call: TRBJ1-6
d_call: TRBD1
cdr3_nt: TGCGCCAGCAGCTCGGGACAGGGTGGAAATTCACCCCTCCACTTT
cdr3_aa: CASSSGQGGNSPLHF

v_call: TRBV28
clone_size: .
cdr3_length: 15
j_call: TRBJ2-2
d_call: TRBD1
cdr3_nt: TGTGCCAGCAGCTACTACAGGGGTTACACCGGGGAGCTGTTTTTT
cdr3_aa: CASSYYRGYTGELFF

v_call: TRBV29-1
clone_size: .
cdr3_length: 13
j_call: TRBJ2-7
d_call: .
cdr3_nt: TGCAGCGTTGAAGATCAAGGGGGCTACGAGCAGTACTTC
cdr3_aa: CSVEDQGGYEQYF

v_call: TRBV5-4
clone_size: .
cdr3_length: 17
j_call: TRBJ2-1
d_call: .
cdr3_nt: TGTGCCAGCAGCTTGTTTTCAGCGGTGAGCTCCTACAATGAGCAGTTCTTC
cdr3_aa: CASSLFSAVSSYNEQFF

v_call: TRBV10-2
clone_size: .
cdr3_length: 14
j_call: TRBJ2-7
d_call: .
cdr3_nt: TGCGCCAGCAGTGAGGTCAGGGACGGATCAGAGCAGTACTTC
cdr3_aa: CASSEVRDGSEQYF

v_call: TRBV10-3
clone_size: few
cdr3_length: 17
j_call: TRBJ2-1
d_call: TRBD2
cdr3_nt: TGTGCCATCCGAGGGATAGCGGGAGGCCAGGCCTACAATGAGCAGTTCTTC
cdr3_aa: CAIRGIAGGQAYNEQFF

v_call: TRBV5-1
clone_size: .
cdr3_length: 17
j_call: TRBJ2-3
d_call: .
cdr3_nt: TGCGCCAGCAGCTTGGAGGTTTACGGTTACAGCACAGATACGCAGTATTTT
cdr3_aa: CASSLEVYGYSTDTQYF

v_call: TRBV4-2
clone_size: .
cdr3_length: 15
j_call: TRBJ1-1
d_call: .
cdr3_nt: TGTGCCAGCAGCCAAGTTTGGGACATAGACACTGAAGCTTTCTTT
cdr3_aa: CASSQVWDIDTEAFF

v_call: TRBV28
clone_size: few
cdr3_length: 19
j_call: TRBJ2-3
d_call: TRBD2
cdr3_nt: TGTGCCAGCAGTCTCCCTAGGGTACCGGGAGGGACAAGCACAGATACGCAGTATTTT
cdr3_aa: CASSLPRVPGGTSTDTQYF

v_call: TRBV7-9
clone_size: .
cdr3_length: 17
j_call: TRBJ2-3
d_call: TRBD1
cdr3_nt: TGTGCCAGCAGCGCCAATCCCGGGACAGGGTGGTCAGATACGCAGTATTTT
cdr3_aa: CASSANPGTGWSDTQYF

v_call: TRBV6-6
clone_size: few
cdr3_length: 13
j_call: TRBJ1-2
d_call: TRBD1
cdr3_nt: TGTGCCAGCATCCCGGACAGGGGACATGGCTACACCTTC
cdr3_aa: CASIPDRGHGYTF

v_call: TRBV7-9
clone_size: .
cdr3_length: 16
j_call: TRBJ2-1
d_call: .
cdr3_nt: TGTGCCAGCAGCCATGTCAGGGGTAGGGGCTACAATGAGCAGTTCTTC
cdr3_aa: CASSHVRGRGYNEQFF

v_call: TRBV4-3
clone_size: .
cdr3_length: 15
j_call: TRBJ2-7
d_call: .
cdr3_nt: TGCGCCAGCAGCCAAGACCGGCAGGGTGTCTACGAGCAGTACTTC
cdr3_aa: CASSQDRQGVYEQYF

v_call: TRBV6-4
clone_size: .
cdr3_length: 13
j_call: TRBJ2-2
d_call: .
cdr3_nt: TGTGCCAGCAGTGACAGGGACACCGGGGAGCTGTTTTTT
cdr3_aa: CASSDRDTGELFF

v_call: TRBV6-1
clone_size: .
cdr3_length: 15
j_call: TRBJ1-1
d_call: .
cdr3_nt: TGTGCCAGCAGTGAGTCCCCGGACCCGAACACTGAAGCTTTCTTT
cdr3_aa: CASSESPDPNTEAFF

v_call: TRBV2
clone_size: .
cdr3_length: 12
j_call: TRBJ1-5
d_call: .
cdr3_nt: TGTGCCAGCAGTGGGGGTGATCAGCCCCAGCATTTT
cdr3_aa: CASSGGDQPQHF

v_call: TRBV28
clone_size: .
cdr3_length: 15
j_call: TRBJ2-3
d_call: .
cdr3_nt: TGTGCCAGCAGTTTACAGGGTGGAACCGGAGATACGCAGTATTTT
cdr3_aa: CASSLQGGTGDTQYF

v_call: TRBV29-1
clone_size: medium-sized
cdr3_length: 13
j_call: TRBJ2-3
d_call: .
cdr3_nt: TGCAGCGTTGGTGGGGGAATAACAGATACGCAGTATTTT
cdr3_aa: CSVGGGITDTQYF

v_call: TRBV6-1
clone_size: medium-sized
cdr3_length: 15
j_call: TRBJ2-6
d_call: .
cdr3_nt: TGTGCCAGCAGTGATTGGGGGGCTGGGGCCAACGTCCTGACTTTC
cdr3_aa: CASSDWGAGANVLTF

v_call: TRBV2
clone_size: .
cdr3_length: 14
j_call: TRBJ2-1
d_call: .
cdr3_nt: TGTGCCAGCAGTGAAGAGGCAGGTTTCAATGAGCAGTTCTTC
cdr3_aa: CASSEEAGFNEQFF